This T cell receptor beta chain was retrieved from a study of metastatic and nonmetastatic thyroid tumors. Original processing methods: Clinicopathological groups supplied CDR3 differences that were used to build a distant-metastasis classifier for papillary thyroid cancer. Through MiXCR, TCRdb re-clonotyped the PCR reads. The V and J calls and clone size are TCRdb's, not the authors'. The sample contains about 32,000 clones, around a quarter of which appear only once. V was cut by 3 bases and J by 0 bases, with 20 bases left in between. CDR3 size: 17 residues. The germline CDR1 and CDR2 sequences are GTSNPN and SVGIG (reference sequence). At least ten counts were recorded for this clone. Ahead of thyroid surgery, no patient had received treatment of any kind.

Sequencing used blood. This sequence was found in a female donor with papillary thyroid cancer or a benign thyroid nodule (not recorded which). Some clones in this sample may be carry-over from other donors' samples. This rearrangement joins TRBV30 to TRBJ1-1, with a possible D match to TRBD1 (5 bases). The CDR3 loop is CAWRPRDLRRVNTEAFF. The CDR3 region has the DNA TGTGCCTGGAGGCCCCGGGACCTCAGACGTGTGAACACTGAAGCTTTCTTT. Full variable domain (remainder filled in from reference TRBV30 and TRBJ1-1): SQTIHQWPATLVQPVGSPLSLECTVEGTSNPNLYWYRQAAGRGLQLLFYSVGIGQISSEVPQNLSASRPQDRQFILSSKKLLLSDSGFYLCAWRPRDLRRVNTEAFFGQGTRLTVV.